These T cell receptor beta chains were read from a single sample in a study of T cell changes during pregnancy in multiple sclerosis. Profiled with immunoSEQ multiplex PCR; TCRdb holds only in-frame clones, not every one. The data contain more than 25,000 clones, about nine tenths of them singletons. This material consisted of CD8+ T cells from peripheral blood mononuclear cells, taken in the first trimester of pregnancy. The origin of the receptors is a female donor with multiple sclerosis, enrolled in a pregnancy study. Both conserved end residues are trimmed from each CDR3. Size tells how often a clone was seen (once, few, many) or the class of an expanded clone, and some rows leave it out.

size | V | length | CDR3
NA | TRBV25-1 | 14 | ASSGGSVRRWDEQF
NA | TRBV7-9 | 16 | ASSLSGRGPASTGELF
NA | TRBV15 | 11 | ATSRDDFSEAF
once | TRBV7-9 | 12 | ASSLRTGTYEQY
NA | TRBV19 | 13 | ASSILPGSSEKLF
NA | TRBV10-2 | 12 | ASSEGDLQETQY
NA | TRBV9 | 12 | ASSVAGYRDKLF
NA | TRBV27 | 12 | ASSFQGANTEAF
NA | TRBV6-1 | 11 | ASTWDRGNEQY
NA | TRBV5-5 | 12 | ASSSGGTGSGYT
few | TRBV5-6 | 12 | ASSTTGLGTEAF
NA | TRBV30 | 12 | AFSGSGTTGELF
NA | TRBV5-6 | 12 | ASSFGQGNSPLH
NA | TRBV30 | 13 | AWSGGGGAHNEQF
NA | TRBV9 | 12 | ASSLGLLGTEAF
NA | TRBV28 | 15 | ASSFYAGTGFNQPQH
NA | TRBV2 | 15 | ASSEEAGDTLTDTQY
NA | TRBV11-1 | 13 | ASSTGTTNTGELF
NA | TRBV16 | 13 | ASSYTGTINSPLH
NA | TRBV7-9 | 13 | ASSISGISTDTQY
NA | TRBV7-3 | 13 | ASSMGVGGSYEQY
NA | TRBV7-3 | 13 | ASSYGAGGTGELF
NA | TRBV7-9 | 14 | ASSPGLAGATDTQY
NA | TRBV7-7 | 13 | ASSFRLAGMETQY
once | TRBV4-1 | 13 | ASSQASGGTYEQY
NA | TRBV6-5 | 13 | ASSAGGASGNTIY
NA | TRBV6-5 | 11 | ASSLAANYGYT
NA | TRBV28 | 14 | ASKGGRRPSTDTQY
once | TRBV27 | 11 | ASSSDSSYGYT
NA | TRBV19 | 13 | ASSSTASPTYEQY
NA | TRBV30 | 12 | AWSGGTGAQPQH
NA | TRBV6-5 | 10 | ASSRYSYEQY
NA | TRBV7-9 | 14 | ASSTPTRRSGNTIY
NA | TRBV7-9 | 12 | ASSLLPPSNEQF
NA | TRBV5-1 | 12 | ASSLAGTGGEQY
once | TRBV15 | 11 | ATSTGQGYEQY
NA | TRBV28 | 12 | ASSLIVSSQPQH
NA | TRBV6-5 | 13 | ASSPSTVIQETQY
NA | TRBV27 | 13 | ASSSGTGLSGEQY